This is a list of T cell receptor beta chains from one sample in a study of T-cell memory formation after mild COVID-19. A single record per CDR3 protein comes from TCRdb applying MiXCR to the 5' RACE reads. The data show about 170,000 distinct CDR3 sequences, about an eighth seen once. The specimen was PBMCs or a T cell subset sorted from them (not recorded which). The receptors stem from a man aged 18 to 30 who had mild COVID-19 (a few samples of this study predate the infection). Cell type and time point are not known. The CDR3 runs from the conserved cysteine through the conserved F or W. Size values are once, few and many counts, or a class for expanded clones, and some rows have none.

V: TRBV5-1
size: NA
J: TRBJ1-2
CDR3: CASSAQGAHYGYTF

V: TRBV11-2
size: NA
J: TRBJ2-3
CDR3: CASSSIASSTDTQYF

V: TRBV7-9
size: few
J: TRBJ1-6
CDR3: CASSLGTGSNSPLHF

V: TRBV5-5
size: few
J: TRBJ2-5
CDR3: CASSRSGTRETQYF

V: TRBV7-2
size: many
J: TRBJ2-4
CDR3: CASSFAGTDIQYF

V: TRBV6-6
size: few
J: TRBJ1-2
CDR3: CASRGVITDGYTF

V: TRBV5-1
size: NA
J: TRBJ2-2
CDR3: CASSGDETGELFF

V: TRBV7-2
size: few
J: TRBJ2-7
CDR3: CASSQQGLQEQYF

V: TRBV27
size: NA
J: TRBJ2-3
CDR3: CASRAGGVSTDTQYF

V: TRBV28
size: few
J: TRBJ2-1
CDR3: CASSSEPPREQFF

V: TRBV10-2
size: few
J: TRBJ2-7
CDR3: CASGKPGLTYEQYF

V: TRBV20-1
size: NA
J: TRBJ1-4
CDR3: CSALNSTNEKLFF

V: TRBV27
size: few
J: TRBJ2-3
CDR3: CASSRRDFPSTDTQYF

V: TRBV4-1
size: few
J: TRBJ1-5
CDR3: CASSQGMGQPQHF

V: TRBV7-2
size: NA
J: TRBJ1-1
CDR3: CASSLVSGQMNTEAFF

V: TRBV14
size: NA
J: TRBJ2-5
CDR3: CASSPLDRDQETQYF

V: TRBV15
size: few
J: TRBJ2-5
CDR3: CATSRLGGWETQYF

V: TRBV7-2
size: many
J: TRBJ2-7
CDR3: CASRGTGAREQYF

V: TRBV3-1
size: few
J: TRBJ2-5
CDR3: CASSGREETQYF

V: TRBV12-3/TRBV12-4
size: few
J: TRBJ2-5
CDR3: CASSFGLAGTQETQYF

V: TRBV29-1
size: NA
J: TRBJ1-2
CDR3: CSVEDSRSRGYTF

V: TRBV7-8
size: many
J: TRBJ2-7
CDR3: CASGRGSGSYEQYF

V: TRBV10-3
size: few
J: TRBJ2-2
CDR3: CAISGPRNTGELFF

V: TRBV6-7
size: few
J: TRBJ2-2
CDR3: CASSYARVVTGELFF

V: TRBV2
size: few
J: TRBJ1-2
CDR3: CASSDSLPNYGYTF

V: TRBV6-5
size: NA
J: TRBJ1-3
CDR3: CASSSFGRAGNTIYF

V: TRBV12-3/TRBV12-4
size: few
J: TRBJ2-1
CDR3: CASSFWGQGVNEQFF

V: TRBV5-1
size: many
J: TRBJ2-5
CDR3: CASSAQETQYF

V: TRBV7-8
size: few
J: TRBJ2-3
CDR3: CASSLLLVRDTQYF

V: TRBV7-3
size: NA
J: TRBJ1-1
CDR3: CASSFDRRGTEAFF

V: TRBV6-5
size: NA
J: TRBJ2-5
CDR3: CASSSVAGRGETQYF

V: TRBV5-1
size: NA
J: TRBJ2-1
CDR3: CASSLTGAEQFF

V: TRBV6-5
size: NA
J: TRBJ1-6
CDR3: CASSYLRTSVNSPLHF

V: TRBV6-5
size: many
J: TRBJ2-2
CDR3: CASSWGGLTGELFF

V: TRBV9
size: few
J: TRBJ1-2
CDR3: CASSVDGYGYTF

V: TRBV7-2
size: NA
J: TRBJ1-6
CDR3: CASSLGGQGSPLHF

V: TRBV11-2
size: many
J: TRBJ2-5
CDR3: CASSSGTRLGAQYF

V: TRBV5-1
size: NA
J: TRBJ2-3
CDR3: CASSLEVAGVADTQYF

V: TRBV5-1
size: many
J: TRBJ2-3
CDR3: CASSLLGLEMGLTDTQYF

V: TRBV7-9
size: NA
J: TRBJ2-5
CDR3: CASSPDLGGTQYF

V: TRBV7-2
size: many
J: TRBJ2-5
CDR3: CASSPLQETQYF

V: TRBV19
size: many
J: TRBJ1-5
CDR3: CASSPGGRNQPQHF

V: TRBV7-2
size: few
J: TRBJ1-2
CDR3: CASSPQGAPGYTF

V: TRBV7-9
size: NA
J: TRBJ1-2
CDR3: CASSLSGGMYGYTF

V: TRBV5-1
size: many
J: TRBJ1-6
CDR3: CASSPGVRGDSPLHF